This T cell receptor beta chain was found in a study of T cell responses to AZD1222 COVID-19 vaccine. Study-wide points: None of the repertoires were sampled until the peak T cell response had passed. Nearly half of unique spike-specific TCRs reportedly avoided B.1.351 and B.1.1.7 mutated regions. It was only a handful of AZD1222 recipients who were seropositive at baseline. Clonal diversity was possibly underestimated, and white British individuals and females predominated among donors.

In germline, CDR1 is LNHDA, CDR2 SQIVND (reference sequence). Trimming stripped 6 bases from V and 3 bases from J, with 14 bases between. This CDR3 has 14 residues. Data came from immunoSEQ multiplex PCR; TCRdb stores just in-frame clones and leaves some out. The sample records about 140,000 clones, 88% being singletons. This clone was seen a single time. Its target is not known. The clonotype was recovered from an adult who received the AZD1222 COVID-19 vaccine. V usage is TRBV19 and J usage is TRBJ1-2, with D unclear. The sequences come from peripheral blood, collected 28 days after the second AZD1222 dose. CDR3 region: CASRRDTSYYGYTF. In nucleotides, the CDR3 is TGTGCCAGTAGGCGAGACACGTCATACTATGGCTACACCTTC.